This is a list of T cell receptor beta chains from one sample in a study of blood T cell repertoires in COVID-19. Sequencing used immunoSEQ multiplex PCR; TCRdb keeps in-frame clones, though not all of them. The sample carries hundreds of thousands of clones, 80% recorded once. Sequenced sample: PBMCs or T cells enriched from blood (not recorded which). All receptors derive from a woman between 40 and 55 years old with acute COVID-19. CDR3s leave out the opening cysteine and the closing phenylalanine or tryptophan. Fields, in order: clone size, V gene, CDR3 length, J gene, CDR3 protein. Clone sizes are given selectively: once, few, many, or a class where the clone is expanded.

once,TRBV15,14,TRBJ2-7,ATSRDRRQGVREQY
-,TRBV7-8,12,TRBJ1-3,ASSLGIAGNTIY
-,TRBV25-1,15,TRBJ2-4,ASSEFIVGGGGNIQY
-,TRBV3-1/TRBV3-2,14,TRBJ2-3,ASSSTGGRPTDTQY
-,TRBV6-5,13,TRBJ1-6,ASSYGQPPKSPLH
-,TRBV7-3,13,TRBJ2-3,ASSLAGGATDTQY
-,TRBV6-5,9,TRBJ1-2,ARGETVGYT
-,TRBV7-8,14,TRBJ2-3,ASGRGTGGWPDTQY
-,TRBV7-6,15,TRBJ1-2,ASSSGGPTGGLYGYT
-,TRBV4-1,13,TRBJ1-5,ASSLRQDSNQPQH
-,TRBV11-2,13,TRBJ1-4,ASSARTGGNEKLF
-,TRBV6-6,14,TRBJ1-2,ASSSQSRQGAGGYT
-,TRBV5-1,12,TRBJ2-3,ASSSQASTDTQY
-,TRBV6-1,11,TRBJ2-1,ASSELDYNEQF
few,TRBV7-2,13,TRBJ1-1,ASSLDSGGSTEAF
few,TRBV2,12,TRBJ2-1,ASQTTLAYNEQF
-,TRBV5-1,13,TRBJ1-5,ASSPTGDDNQPQH
-,TRBV30,13,TRBJ2-7,AWIPLGSGTHEQY
-,TRBV24-1,17,TRBJ2-7,ATRITANPAGETSYEQY
once,TRBV6-4,14,TRBJ2-1,ASSDSGLAASNEQF
-,TRBV5-4,14,TRBJ2-5,ASSYTGTGLRETQY
-,TRBV5-5,13,TRBJ1-5,ASSSGQGSNQPQH
few,TRBV12-5,14,TRBJ2-2,ASGLVRGRAGGELF
-,TRBV7-9,12,TRBJ1-6,ASSSKGDNSPLH
few,TRBV18,13,TRBJ2-2,ASSPNQDSTGELF
-,TRBV5-1,12,TRBJ1-2,ASSSSGTGDGYT
-,TRBV10-2,11,TRBJ1-5,ASSESRDQPQH
-,TRBV4-2,14,TRBJ2-4,ASSQEAGPAKNIQY
few,TRBV5-5,11,TRBJ1-1,ASGTGVGTEAF
-,TRBV7-3,12,TRBJ1-2,ASSQDRGAYGYT
-,TRBV19,12,TRBJ2-5,ASSIVATGETQY
once,TRBV28,14,TRBJ1-2,ASSLSPRQGNYGYT
-,TRBV6-2/TRBV6-3,13,TRBJ2-7,ASSYFGGAIYEQY
-,TRBV16,12,TRBJ1-1,ASSQLAGRTEAF
-,TRBV2,12,TRBJ2-7,ASSDLLWSYEQY
few,TRBV2,12,TRBJ2-5,ASSESTHQETQY
-,TRBV28,13,TRBJ1-6,ASTPFDSNNSPLH
-,TRBV10-3,11,TRBJ2-2,ATYGTDTGELF
-,TRBV19,11,TRBJ1-2,ASSFRADYGYT
-,TRBV2,12,TRBJ1-1,ASSVQGANTEAF
-,TRBV5-4,13,TRBJ1-1,ASSRETAMNTEAF
-,TRBV6-6,13,TRBJ1-6,ASSSGGSYNSPLH
-,TRBV9,12,TRBJ2-5,ASSVTGLQETQY
-,TRBV6-5,14,TRBJ1-2,ASSSLRPEVSYGYT
-,TRBV18,12,TRBJ2-5,ASSLGQGEETQY
-,TRBV27,14,TRBJ1-6,ASSFRTLSYNSPLH
once,TRBV4-3,13,TRBJ2-4,ASSPAGDGKNIQY
-,TRBV12-3/TRBV12-4,9,TRBJ1-3,ASRLDSAIY
-,TRBV5-4,10,TRBJ2-2,ASSFGAGELF
-,TRBV20-1,12,TRBJ1-1,SASKGAMNTEAF
-,TRBV19,14,TRBJ2-1,ASSVTSGSSYNEQF